These 21 T cell receptor beta chains were sequenced from one sample in a study of blood T cell repertoires in COVID-19. The table came from immunoSEQ multiplex PCR; TCRdb's copy has only in-frame clones and leaves some out. Among approximately 100,000 clones listed, 75% to 85% were seen once. Material: peripheral blood. The source of these receptors is a woman of 80 years or more with active or convalescent COVID-19.

In its sample, this clone was seen a few times. CDR3 residues: CASSWTSGPEQFF. In DNA, the CDR3 is TGTGCCAGCAGTTGGACTAGCGGGCCTGAGCAGTTCTTC. This chain links TRBV7-9 with TRBJ2-1; 11 nucleotides agree with TRBD2. The CDR3 totals 13 residues. V shed 6 bases and J 9 bases; nucleotides not matched to a gene: 4. The germline CDR1 and CDR2 sequences are SEHNR and FQNEAQ (reference sequence).

The rearrangement uses TRBV4-1 and TRBJ1-2; 7 bases match TRBD1. V lost 0 bases and J lost 4; bases outside the gene matches: 5. This CDR3 has 15 amino acids. Germline CDR1 reads MGHRA; CDR2 reads YSYEKL. The CDR3 DNA reads TGCGCCAGCAGCCAAGACACAGGGGCACTCTATGGCTACACCTTC. Encoded protein: CASSQDTGALYGYTF.

The V and J genes are TRBV2 and TRBJ2-3; TRBD1 aligns across 7 bases. The V and J ends lost 8 bases and 2 bases, in that order; junction bases with no gene match: 10. CDR1 is SNHLY, CDR2 FYNNEI, per germline. This CDR3 is 15 amino acids long. This CDR3 is CASGAQGSHTDTQYF. CDR3 DNA: TGTGCCAGCGGAGCACAGGGGTCACACACAGATACGCAGTATTTT.

In its sample, this clone was seen once. The chain couples TRBV5-8 to TRBJ1-5; TRBD1 might be the D (6 bases). Trimming shortened V by 5 bases and J by 7 bases, and 19 bases separated the two germline ends. The CDR3 loop spans 15 amino acids. In germline, CDR1 is SGHTS, CDR2 YDEGEE. The CDR3 loop is CASSGEKQGWQPQHF. The CDR3 bases are TGTGCCAGCAGTGGGGAGAAGCAGGGGTGGCAGCCCCAGCATTTT.

This clone has only a few counts. The chain recombines TRBV7-8 with TRBJ1-2, with D hard to call. V lost 5 bases, J lost 4 bases, and 17 bases lay in between. Germline CDR1 reads SGHVS; CDR2 reads FQNEAQ. This CDR3 is built from 15 residues. CDR3 sequence (DNA): TGTGCCAGCAGCCCCCGGCGTGACACCTTCTATGGCTACACCTTC. Its protein is CASSPRRDTFYGYTF.

This chain connects TRBV7-2 to TRBJ2-3; tentatively, D is TRBD2 (5 bases). Trimming took off 5 bases at V and 5 bases at J, with 20 bases between the two ends. Germline assignment: CDR1 SGHTA and CDR2 FQGNSA. CDR3 size: 16 residues. The CDR3 sequence is CASSQRKLGWGDTQYF. Here the CDR3 DNA reads TGTGCCAGCAGCCAACGGAAACTAGGATGGGGAGATACGCAGTATTTT.

The chain is built from TRBV12-3 or TRBV12-4 and TRBJ1-2; TRBD1 aligns across 10 bases. The CDR3 runs 13 residues. V lost 2 bases, J lost 7 bases, and 1 base stayed unmatched. CDR3 DNA: TGTGCCAGCAGTTTAAGGGACAGGGGTGGCTACACCTTC. This translates into CASSLRDRGGYTF.

This clone was seen ten or more times. J is TRBJ2-7 and V is TRBV6-6; D not certain. The CDR3 has 17 amino acids. The germline V gene encodes CDR1 MNHNY and CDR2 SVGAGI (reference sequence). With 5 bases removed from V and 0 bases from J, the gap between germline ends came to 20 bases. The CDR3 sequence: CASSQKRLVQSSYEQYF. Here the CDR3 DNA reads TGTGCCAGCAGTCAAAAGAGACTTGTACAAAGCTCCTACGAGCAGTACTTC.

J is TRBJ1-4 and V is TRBV5-1; 10 bases are a match to TRBD1. The germline gives CDR1 SGHRS, CDR2 YFSETQ. The length of the CDR3 is 15 residues. The junction had 6 bases not matched to a gene; V was cut back by 3 bases and J by 7 bases. The DNA for the CDR3 is TGCGCCAGCAGCTCGTTCCGGGACAGGGGTGAAAAACTGTTTTTT. Residues: CASSSFRDRGEKLFF. The full variable domain, rest sourced from reference TRBV5-1 and TRBJ1-4, is KAGVTQTPRYLIKTRGQQVTLSCSPISGHRSVSWYQQTPGQGLQFLFEYFSETQRNKGNFPGRFSGRQFSNSRSEMNVSTLELGDSALYLCASSSFRDRGEKLFFGSGTQLSVL.

This chain joins TRBV28 and TRBJ2-7; 7 nucleotides align to TRBD2. CDR3 length equals 15 residues. Per the germline V gene, CDR1 is MDHEN and CDR2 is SYDVKM. J was trimmed by 4 bases and V by 3 bases; bases with no gene match: 9. The DNA of the CDR3 is TGTGCCAGCAGTTTGGGCGGGGGTTCCCGGTACGAGCAGTACTTC. Amino acid sequence: CASSLGGGSRYEQYF.

This clone was picked up a small number of times. The chain has TRBV6-6 and TRBJ1-1; D is unresolved. In germline, CDR1 is MNHNY, CDR2 SVGAGI (reference sequence). The germline V and J ends were trimmed by 4 bases and 4 bases, with 16 bases remaining between them. This CDR3 is 15 amino acids long. CDR3 nucleotides: TGTGCCAGCAGTTTGGGAGTTGGGGTGGTCACTGAAGCTTTCTTT. Protein sequence: CASSLGVGVVTEAFF.

The chain employs TRBV18 and TRBJ1-5, with 11 bases lining up with TRBD1. The CDR3 length is 15 residues. V was clipped by 3 bases and J by 6 bases; unmatched bases: 4. The germline V gene has CDR1 KGHSH and CDR2 LQKENI. In DNA form, the CDR3 reads TGTGCCAGCTCACCCGGACAGGGGGCGATTCAGCCCCAGCATTTT. This sequence encodes CASSPGQGAIQPQHF.

This rearrangement joins TRBV5-1 to TRBJ2-7; TRBD1 might be the D (5 bases). The CDR3 consists of 12 residues. With 3 bases removed from V and 6 bases from J, the gap between germline ends came to 10 bases. Germline loops: CDR1 SGHRS, CDR2 YFSETQ. The CDR3 DNA is TGCGCCAGCAGCTCAGACAGCTCCGAGCAGTACTTC. Translating it yields CASSSDSSEQYF.

The chain couples TRBV7-3 to TRBJ2-1, with D tentatively TRBD2 (5 bases). Germline loops: CDR1 SGHTA, CDR2 FQGTGA. There are 13 residues in the CDR3. Trimming shortened V by 5 bases and J by 7 bases, and 12 bases separated the two germline ends. The DNA of the CDR3 is TGTGCCAGCAGCCCCGGACTCCAGAATGAGCAGTTCTTC. Its translation is CASSPGLQNEQFF.

The gene calls are TRBV19 and TRBJ2-7, with D tentatively TRBD1 (6 bases). From germline, CDR1 is LNHDA and CDR2 SQIVND (reference sequence). Trimming removed 7 bases from V and 3 bases from J, with 19 bases in between. The CDR3 extends over 15 amino acids. The CDR3 here is CASTSGVGHLYEQYF. As DNA, the CDR3 is TGTGCCAGTACTTCTGGGGTGGGACATCTCTACGAGCAGTACTTC. Full variable domain (rest looked up from reference TRBV19 and TRBJ2-7): DGGITQSPKYLFRKEGQNVTLSCEQNLNHDAMYWYRQDPGQGLRLIYYSQIVNDFQKGDIAEGYSVSREKKESFPLTVTSAQKNPTAFYLCASTSGVGHLYEQYFGPGTRLTVT.

This clone was counted between two and nine times. The chain recombines TRBV5-1 with TRBJ1-2; the match to TRBD1 covers 7 bases. The junction had 10 bases not matched to a gene; V was cut back by 3 bases and J by 5 bases. CDR3 length equals 15 residues. The V gene's germline CDR1 is SGHRS and CDR2 YFSETQ. CDR3: CASSSADRIGYGYTF. Here the CDR3 DNA reads TGCGCCAGCAGCTCAGCGGACAGGATTGGGTATGGCTACACCTTC.

This rearrangement joins TRBV30 to TRBJ2-5; D is possibly TRBD1 (6 bases). V lost 2 bases and J 5 bases, leaving 12 bases between the germline ends. The CDR3 totals 13 residues. Germline V gene sequence: CDR1 GTSNPN, CDR2 SVGIG (reference sequence). CDR3 in amino acids: CAWSHRDRETQYF. The CDR3 DNA reads as TGTGCCTGGAGTCACAGGGATAGGGAGACCCAGTACTTC.

This sequence joins TRBV5-1 and TRBJ1-4; TRBD1 matches 8 bases. The CDR3 covers 15 residues. The V gene's germline CDR1 is SGHRS and CDR2 YFSETQ. V dropped 0 bases and J dropped 5; count of bases not matched to a gene: 3. The CDR3 nucleotides are TGCGCCAGCAGCTTGGGGGGACAGGCAAATGAAAAACTGTTTTTT. Protein sequence: CASSLGGQANEKLFF.

This clone was counted once. The genes are TRBV18 and TRBJ2-7; 7 nucleotides align to TRBD1. This CDR3 region has 16 residues. The V and J ends lost 3 bases and 3 bases, in that order; junction bases with no gene match: 11. From germline, CDR1 is KGHSH and CDR2 LQKENI. The CDR3 bases are TGTGCCAGCTCACCCTTACAGGGGCGGAAAGACTACGAGCAGTACTTC. Translating gives CASSPLQGRKDYEQYF.

This clone showed up just a few times. The rearrangement links TRBV4-1 to TRBJ2-4; 8 nucleotides agree with TRBD1. Germline V CDR1 and CDR2: MGHRA, YSYEKL. With V trimmed by 1 base and J by 4 bases, 0 bases remained unmatched. CDR3 size: 14 residues. CDR3 loop: CASSQGTGKNIQYF. The CDR3 nucleotides are TGCGCCAGCAGCCAAGGGACAGGGAAAAACATTCAGTACTTC.

V and J are TRBV21-1 and TRBJ1-1. TRBV21-1 is designated a pseudogene. The CDR3 runs to 15 residues. The CDR3 DNA sequence: TGTGCCAGCAGCAAAGAAAGAGGCAAGAACACTGAAGCTTTCTTT. It encodes CASSKERGKNTEAFF.